These 6 T cell receptor beta chains were all obtained from the same sample, sequenced in a study of cytomegalovirus exposure and HLA in healthy donors. TCRdb keeps only in-frame clones here, not all; method: immunoSEQ multiplex PCR. In the table there are under 95,000 clones, approximately 90% of which are singletons. The sample consisted of PBMCs. These receptors all come from a young man in good health and CMV-seronegative.

This sequence joins TRBV5-1 and TRBJ2-7, with D tentatively TRBD2 (5 bases). In germline, CDR1 is SGHRS, CDR2 YFSETQ. Deletions cut 3 bases from V and 2 bases from J, with 12 bases between. The CDR3 sequence is 14 residues long. The CDR3 loop is CASSSTTTAYEQYF. The DNA of the CDR3 is TGCGCCAGCAGCTCTACGACTACCGCCTACGAGCAGTACTTC.

V is TRBV14 and J is TRBJ2-3, with TRBD1 matching 8 bases. The trim removed 0 bases at V and 8 bases at J, leaving 13 bases unmatched. Germline values: CDR1 SGHDN, CDR2 FVKESK. This CDR3 comprises 17 residues. As DNA, the CDR3 is TGTGCCAGCAGCCAAGATGCGACAGGGGCCTTCATGGCTACGCAGTATTTT. Translation gives CASSQDATGAFMATQYF.

The chain employs TRBV28 and TRBJ2-3, with TRBD1 identical over 9 bases. The germline CDR1 and CDR2 sequences are MDHEN and SYDVKM. The CDR3 length is 17 residues. J gave up 5 bases and V 3 bases, and 12 bases lay outside the gene matches. As DNA, the CDR3 is TGTGCCAGCAGTTTCAAAGACCGGGACAGGGTTGGAGATACGCAGTATTTT. As protein: CASSFKDRDRVGDTQYF.

The chain links TRBV6-6 to TRBJ2-7; tentative D call: TRBD1 (5 bases). This CDR3 contains 13 residues. Trimming took off 0 bases at V and 2 bases at J, with 5 bases between the two ends. Germline values: CDR1 MNHNY, CDR2 SVGAGI (reference sequence). In DNA, the CDR3 is TGTGCCAGCAGTTACTCGGACACCTACGAGCAGTACTTC. This gives the protein CASSYSDTYEQYF.

The rearrangement uses TRBV19 and TRBJ2-3; 12 bases are a match to TRBD2. The CDR3 has 17 residues. Germline V lookup: CDR1 LNHDA, CDR2 SQIVND (reference sequence). After removal of 4 bases from V and 4 bases from J, the junction contained 9 bases not matched to a gene. This CDR3 is CASSRTRLAGGSDTQYF. The CDR3 DNA sequence: TGTGCCAGTAGTAGGACAAGGCTAGCGGGAGGGTCAGATACGCAGTATTTT.

This clone has only one observation. CDR3 sequence (DNA): TGTGCCAGCAGTGGGACGGGGTCTAACTATGGCTACACCTTC. Its translation is CASSGTGSNYGYTF. The chain is built from TRBV6-1 and TRBJ1-2, with no clear D. The CDR3 spans 14 residues. Trimming left V 4 bases short and J 0 bases short, with 9 bases between. CDR1 and CDR2 from the germline V gene are MNHNS and SASEGT.